This TCR beta chain was identified in a study of spatial heterogeneity in lung cancer. Study at large: Alpha-chain sequences were detected in numbers that were consistently lower than beta-chain sequences. A unique TCR and UMI combination showed up more than ten times in raw reads, on average.

The time point was: sample taken at primary tumor resection. Whole RNA came from tumor, nontumor lung or frozen PBMC and was sequenced without being sorted. Study observations and caveats: The number of expanded tumor alpha and beta chains correlated with mutation number.

TCR cDNA molecules were tagged individually, and each one carried a unique molecular identifier. TCRdb ran MiXCR on the 5' RACE reads and lists one entry per CDR3 protein. The profile shows approximately 3,000 distinct CDR3 sequences, approximately 12% of them singletons. This clonotype was found many times. Its matching antigen is unknown. Trimming took 4 bases from V and 2 from J; bases not matched to a gene: 6. Germline assignment: CDR1 SGHRS and CDR2 YFSETQ. This CDR3 has 17 residues. This specimen was lung tumor tissue, taken at surgery. This receptor was identified in a male donor with early-stage non-small cell lung cancer. The V and J genes are TRBV5-1 and TRBJ2-1, with 13 nucleotides matching TRBD2. In DNA form, the CDR3 reads TGCGCCAGCAGCGCAGGACTAGCGGGAGACCCCTACAATGAGCAGTTCTTC. Its protein product is CASSAGLAGDPYNEQFF.